One and the same sample provided the 21 T cell receptor beta chains below, sequenced in a study of T-cell memory formation after mild COVID-19. One entry per CDR3 protein results from TCRdb running MiXCR on the 5' RACE reads. The sample holds about 500,000 distinct CDR3 sequences, roughly 22% seen once. Sequencing was done on a sample of PBMCs or a T cell subset sorted from them (not recorded which). These receptors originate from an adult woman who had mild COVID-19 (a few samples of this study predate the infection). Cell type and time point are not known.

The rearrangement joins TRBV20-1 to TRBJ2-1; D is perhaps TRBD2 (5 bases). The CDR3 consists of 15 residues. Germline V gene data show CDR1 as DFQATT and CDR2 as SNEGSKA (reference sequence). Between the trimmed V and J ends, which lost 2 bases and 2 bases, there was a span of 13 bases. As DNA, the CDR3 is TGCAGTGCTAGACATCGGGGTTTTACCTACAATGAGCAGTTCTTC. Its translation: CSARHRGFTYNEQFF.

This chain connects TRBV4-1 to TRBJ2-1, with TRBD2 identical over 9 bases. Unmatched junction bases numbered 4, after V lost 4 bases and J lost 3 bases. The V gene's germline CDR1 is MGHRA and CDR2 YSYEKL. The length of the CDR3 is 15 residues. CDR3 coding DNA: TGCGCCAGCAGCCCTAGCGGGGAGCGCTACAATGAGCAGTTCTTC. Protein sequence: CASSPSGERYNEQFF.

This clonotype was seen more than once but under ten times. J is TRBJ2-3 and V is TRBV7-2; 7 nucleotides match TRBD2. CDR1 and CDR2 from the germline V gene are SGHTA and FQGNSA. The CDR3 runs 14 residues. Unmatched junction bases numbered 3, after V lost 2 bases and J lost 4 bases. As DNA, the CDR3 is TGTGCCAGCAGCTTACTAGCGGTTGCAGATACGCAGTATTTT. Amino acids: CASSLLAVADTQYF.

This clonotype was seen a few times. The chain couples TRBV5-5 to TRBJ2-7; tentative D call: TRBD1 (6 bases). The CDR3 runs to 14 residues. Germline V CDR1 and CDR2: SGHKS, YYEKEE (reference sequence). The germline V and J ends were trimmed by 5 bases and 5 bases, with 17 bases remaining between them. CDR3 sequence reads: CASSPGTYSDEQYF. The CDR3 DNA sequence: TGTGCCAGCAGTCCCGGGACATATAGCGACGAGCAGTACTTC. The full variable domain, its missing parts supplied by reference TRBV5-5 and TRBJ2-7, is DAGVTQSPTHLIKTRGQQVTLRCSPISGHKSVSWYQQVLGQGPQFIFQYYEKEERGRGNFPDRFSARQFPNYSSELNVNALLLGDSALYLCASSPGTYSDEQYFGPGTRLTVT.

This clonotype was picked up a small number of times. V and J are TRBV7-9 and TRBJ1-2, with D perhaps matching TRBD1 (6 bases). The V end was cut by 2 bases, the J end by 4 bases, with 20 bases between. This CDR3 is built from 17 residues. Germline loops: CDR1 SEHNR, CDR2 FQNEAQ (reference sequence). The CDR3 sequence: CASSLLTGQKLLYGYTF. CDR3 nucleotides: TGTGCCAGCAGCTTACTCACTGGACAGAAGCTACTCTATGGCTACACCTTC.

This clonotype occurred a few times. The chain is built from TRBV5-1 and TRBJ2-7, with D perhaps TRBD2 (5 bases). Germline CDR1 is SGHRS and CDR2 is YFSETQ. The CDR3 extends over 13 amino acids. The V gene lost 5 bases and the J gene lost 5 bases, with 14 bases spanning the gap. The chain's CDR3 is CASSVRGGDEQYF. In nucleotides, the CDR3 is TGCGCCAGCAGTGTCCGGGGTGGGGACGAGCAGTACTTC.

The chain combines TRBV6-1 with TRBJ2-1, with 9 bases lining up with TRBD1. Per the germline V gene, CDR1 is MNHNS and CDR2 is SASEGT. There are 14 residues in the CDR3. With 6 bases clipped from V and 8 bases from J, the junction kept 8 bases outside the gene matches. The CDR3 bases are TGTGCCAGCAGGCCCGGGACAGGGTTCCATGAGCAGTTCTTC. Its translation is CASRPGTGFHEQFF.

In its sample, this clonotype was seen a few times. This rearrangement joins TRBV6-6 to TRBJ2-1, with D maybe TRBD2 (6 bases). Between the trimmed V and J ends, which lost 2 bases and 0 bases, there was a span of 14 bases. Germline CDR1 is MNHNY and CDR2 is SVGAGI (reference sequence). The CDR3 has 17 residues. The CDR3 here is CASSYRHGSHSYNEQFF. CDR3 in DNA: TGTGCCAGCAGTTACCGTCACGGGAGTCACTCCTACAATGAGCAGTTCTTC.

For the CDR3, the DNA is TGTGCCAGCAGTGACCTAGCCGGGAGTAGTGTCAATGAGCAGTTCTTC. Protein: CASSDLAGSSVNEQFF. This sequence joins TRBV6-4 and TRBJ2-1, with D tentatively TRBD2 (6 bases). Per the germline V gene, CDR1 is MRHNA and CDR2 is SNTAGT. V was trimmed by 2 bases and J by 6 bases, leaving 17 bases between them. The CDR3 sequence is 16 residues long.

This clonotype came up many times. At one end the junction does not follow the germline gene, possibly because of a read error. This rearrangement joins TRBV6-6 to TRBJ1-1; D is unresolved. Looked up from germline, CDR1 is MNHNY and CDR2 is SVGAGI (reference sequence). This CDR3 has 12 residues. CDR3: CASSYPNTEAFF. The CDR3, as DNA: TGCGCCAGCAGCTATCCAAACACTGAAGCTTTCTTT.

There are a few counts of this clonotype. The chain has TRBV24-1 and TRBJ2-1; D gene unclear. V dropped 4 bases and J dropped 5 bases, with 11 bases sitting between them. The CDR3 contains 14 residues. Germline V gene data show CDR1 as KGHDR and CDR2 as SFDVKD. The DNA of the CDR3 is TGTGCCACCAGTGAAACACGGACCGACAATGAGCAGTTCTTC. Translating it yields CATSETRTDNEQFF.

This clonotype came up a few times. The CDR3 bases are TGTGCCAGCAGTCGCAGAGAGAACTACGAGCAGTACTTC. Its translation is CASSRRENYEQYF. This sequence joins TRBV13 and TRBJ2-7; D not resolved. This CDR3 is built from 13 residues. The V gene lost 6 bases and the J gene lost 3 bases, with 12 bases spanning the gap. Germline loops: CDR1 PRHDT, CDR2 FYEKMQ (reference sequence).

In this sample, this clonotype turned up a few times. The chain links TRBV6-5 to TRBJ2-7, with 7 bases identical to TRBD1. Germline values: CDR1 MNHEY, CDR2 SVGAGI. This CDR3 has 15 amino acids. The trim removed 4 bases at V and 1 base at J, leaving 7 bases unmatched. The CDR3 DNA reads as TGTGCCAGCAGTTCACTCGACAGGGTTTCCTACGAGCAGTACTTC. It translates to CASSSLDRVSYEQYF.

This clonotype has only a few counts. The chain joins TRBV10-3 to TRBJ2-1; TRBD2 agrees at 13 bases. Trimming took 7 bases from V and 8 from J; bases not matched to a gene: 5. The CDR3 has 14 residues. The germline V gene has CDR1 ENHRY and CDR2 SYGVKD. CDR3 bases: TGTGCCATCACCGGGACTAGCGGGATGGATGAGCAGTTCTTC. It specifies CAITGTSGMDEQFF.

V usage is TRBV6-6 and J usage is TRBJ2-7; D unclear. The CDR3 has 14 amino acids. Per germline, CDR1 MNHNY and CDR2 SVGAGI (reference sequence). Trimming stripped 5 bases from V and 2 bases from J, with 13 bases between. CDR3 amino acids: CASSTLAGAYEQYF. The CDR3 bases are TGTGCCAGCAGTACCCTCGCCGGAGCCTACGAGCAGTACTTC.

V gene TRBV2 combines with J gene TRBJ1-1; D is possibly TRBD1 (6 bases). The CDR3 totals 11 residues. The ends were cut back, 8 bases at V and 11 bases at J, with 15 bases in the middle. The germline CDR1 and CDR2 sequences are SNHLY and FYNNEI. CDR3 sequence reads: CASGGTPVAFF. The CDR3 DNA sequence: TGTGCCAGCGGGGGGACACCAGTTGCTTTCTTT. Full variable domain (outside the CDR3, taken from reference TRBV2 and TRBJ1-1): EPEVTQTPSHQVTQMGQEVILRCVPISNHLYFYWYRQILGQKVEFLVSFYNNEISEKSEIFDDQFSVERPDGSNFTLKIRSTKLEDSAMYFCASGGTPVAFFGQGTRLTVV.

The V call is TRBV25-1, the J call TRBJ2-3; 11 bases fit TRBD2. Trimming cost V 5 bases and J 4 bases; bases outside gene matches: 5. Germline V CDR1 and CDR2: MGHDK, SYGVNS. The CDR3 has 15 residues. The CDR3 spells CASSSLAGVSDTQYF. CDR3 nucleotides: TGTGCCAGCAGTTCACTAGCGGGGGTTTCAGATACGCAGTATTTT.

The V and J genes are TRBV4-3 and TRBJ2-3; the D gene is possibly TRBD2 (5 bases). V lost 0 bases to trimming and J lost 2 bases, with 12 bases between them. Germline-derived CDR1 and CDR2 are LGHNA and YSLEER. This CDR3 is 16 amino acids long. CDR3 nucleotides: TGCGCCAGCAGCCAAGACGGGATAGCGCACACAGATACGCAGTATTTT. Protein product: CASSQDGIAHTDTQYF.

This clonotype was detected a few times. J is TRBJ2-7 and V is TRBV5-1; D remains unclear. Trimming left V 4 bases short and J 1 base short, with 18 bases between. This CDR3 has 16 amino acids. The V gene's germline CDR1 is SGHRS and CDR2 YFSETQ. The CDR3 DNA reads TGCGCCAGCAGCCCCTCGCGTAGTTTTCGATCCTACGAGCAGTACTTC. It encodes CASSPSRSFRSYEQYF.

The chain has TRBV6-5 and TRBJ2-7, with D unclear. This CDR3 has 16 residues. Germline CDR1 MNHEY, CDR2 SVGAGI. The ends were cut back, 0 bases at V and 4 bases at J, with 16 bases in the middle. In DNA form, the CDR3 reads TGTGCCAGCAGTTACTCGACTGGAGCCAAAAAATACGAGCAGTACTTC. Translation gives CASSYSTGAKKYEQYF.

This clonotype was picked up a small number of times. The chain is built from TRBV24-1 and TRBJ2-1, with D possibly matching TRBD1 (6 bases). The CDR3 runs 13 residues. Germline V gene data show CDR1 as KGHDR and CDR2 as SFDVKD. Trimming shortened V by 9 bases and J by 5 bases, and 13 bases separated the two germline ends. The CDR3 is CATGLTGNNEQFF. Written as DNA, the CDR3 is TGTGCCACCGGTTTAACAGGGAACAATGAGCAGTTCTTC.